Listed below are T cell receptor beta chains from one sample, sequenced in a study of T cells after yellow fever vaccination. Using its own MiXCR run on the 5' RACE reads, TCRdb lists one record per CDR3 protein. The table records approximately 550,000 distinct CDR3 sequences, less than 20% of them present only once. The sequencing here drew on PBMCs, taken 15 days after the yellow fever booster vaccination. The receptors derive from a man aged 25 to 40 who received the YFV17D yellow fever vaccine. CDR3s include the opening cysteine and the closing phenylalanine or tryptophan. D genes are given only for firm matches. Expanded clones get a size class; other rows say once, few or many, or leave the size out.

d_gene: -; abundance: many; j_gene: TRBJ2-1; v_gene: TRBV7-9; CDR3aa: CASSFPNEQFF; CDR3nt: TGTGCCAGCAGCTTTCCCAATGAGCAGTTCTTC
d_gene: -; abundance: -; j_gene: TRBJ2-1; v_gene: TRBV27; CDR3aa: CASRGAGEVSYNEQFF; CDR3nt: TGTGCCAGCCGGGGGGCGGGAGAGGTCTCCTACAATGAGCAGTTCTTC
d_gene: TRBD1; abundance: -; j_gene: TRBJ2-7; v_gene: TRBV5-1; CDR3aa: CASSVDREQYF; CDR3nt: TGCGCCAGCAGCGTGGACAGGGAGCAGTACTTC
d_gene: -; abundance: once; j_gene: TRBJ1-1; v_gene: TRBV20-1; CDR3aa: CSARSGVNTEAFF; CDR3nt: TGCAGTGCTAGGTCGGGGGTGAACACTGAAGCTTTCTTT
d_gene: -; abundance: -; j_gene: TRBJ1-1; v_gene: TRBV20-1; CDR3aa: CSARGAGAVNTEAFF; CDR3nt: TGCAGTGCCCGAGGGGCAGGGGCCGTTAACACTGAAGCTTTCTTT
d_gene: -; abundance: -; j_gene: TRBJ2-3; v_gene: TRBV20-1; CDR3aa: CSARAGTHPDTQYF; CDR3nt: TGCAGTGCTAGAGCGGGGACCCACCCGGATACGCAGTATTTT
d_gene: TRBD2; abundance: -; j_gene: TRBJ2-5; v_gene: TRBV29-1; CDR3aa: CSVDVAGGSETQYF; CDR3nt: TGCAGCGTTGATGTAGCGGGAGGGAGTGAGACCCAGTACTTC
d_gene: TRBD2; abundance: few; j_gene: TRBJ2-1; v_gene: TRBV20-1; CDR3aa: CSALSGKQFF; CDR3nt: TGCAGTGCTCTGAGCGGGAAGCAGTTCTTC
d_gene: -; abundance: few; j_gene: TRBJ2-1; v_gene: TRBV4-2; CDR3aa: CASSQDTLSGNEQFF; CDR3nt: TGTGCCAGCAGCCAAGACACCTTAAGCGGCAATGAGCAGTTCTTC
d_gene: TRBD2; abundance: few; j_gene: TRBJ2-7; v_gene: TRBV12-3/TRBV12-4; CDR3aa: CASSFGAGGLYEQYF; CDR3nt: TGTGCCAGCAGTTTTGGGGCGGGAGGGCTCTACGAGCAGTACTTC
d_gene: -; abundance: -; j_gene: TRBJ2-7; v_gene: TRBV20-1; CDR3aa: CSARPRPGTYEQYF; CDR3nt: TGCAGTGCTAGACCTCGGCCTGGAACCTACGAGCAGTACTTC
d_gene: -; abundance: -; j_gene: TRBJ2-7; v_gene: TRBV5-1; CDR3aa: CASSISGQAYEQYF; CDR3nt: TGCGCCAGCAGCATATCGGGACAAGCCTACGAGCAGTACTTC
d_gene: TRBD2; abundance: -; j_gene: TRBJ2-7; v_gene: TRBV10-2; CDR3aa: CASSEARGRLAGGEQYF; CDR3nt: TGCGCCAGCAGTGAGGCCCGCGGAAGACTAGCGGGAGGGGAGCAGTACTTC
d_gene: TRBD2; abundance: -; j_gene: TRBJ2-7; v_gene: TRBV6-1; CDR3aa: CASSKTGGRSYEQYF; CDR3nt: TGTGCCAGCAGTAAAACGGGAGGGCGGTCCTACGAGCAGTACTTC
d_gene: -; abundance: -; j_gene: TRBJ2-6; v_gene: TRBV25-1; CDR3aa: CASSDRHRVRANVLTF; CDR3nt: TGTGCCAGCAGTGATCGACACAGGGTCAGGGCCAACGTCCTGACTTTC
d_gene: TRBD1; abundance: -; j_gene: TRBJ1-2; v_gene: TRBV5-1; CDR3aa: CASSSGTGTYGYTF; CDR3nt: TGCGCCAGCAGCTCCGGGACAGGGACCTATGGCTACACCTTC
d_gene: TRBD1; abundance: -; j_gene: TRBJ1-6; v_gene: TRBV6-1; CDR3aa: CASRWDRRNSPLHF; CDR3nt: TGTGCCAGCAGATGGGACAGGCGCAATTCACCCCTCCACTTT
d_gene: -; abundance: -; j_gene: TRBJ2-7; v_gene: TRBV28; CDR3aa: CASRSGATGFEQYF; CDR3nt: TGTGCCAGCAGGTCAGGGGCCACTGGCTTTGAGCAGTACTTC
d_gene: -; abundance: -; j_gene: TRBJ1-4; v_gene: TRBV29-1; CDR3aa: CSVRGVTTNEKLFF; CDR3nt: TGCAGCGTTCGGGGAGTGACAACTAATGAAAAACTGTTTTTT
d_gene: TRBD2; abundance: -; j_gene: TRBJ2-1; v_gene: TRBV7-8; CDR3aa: CASSRAAGDNEQFF; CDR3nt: TGTGCCAGCTCCCGAGCAGCGGGAGACAATGAGCAGTTCTTC
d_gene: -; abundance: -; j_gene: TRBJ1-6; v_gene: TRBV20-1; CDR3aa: CSARANSPLHF; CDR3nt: TGCAGTGCTAGAGCTAATTCACCCCTCCACTTT
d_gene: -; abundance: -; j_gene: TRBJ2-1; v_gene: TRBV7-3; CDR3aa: CASSKEGHLSYNEQFF; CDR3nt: TGTGCCAGCAGCAAGGAGGGACACTTGAGCTACAATGAGCAGTTCTTC
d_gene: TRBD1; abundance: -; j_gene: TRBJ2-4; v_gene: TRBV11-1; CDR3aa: CASSPRTGSAKNIQYF; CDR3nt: TGTGCCAGCAGCCCAAGGACAGGGTCGGCCAAAAACATTCAGTACTTC
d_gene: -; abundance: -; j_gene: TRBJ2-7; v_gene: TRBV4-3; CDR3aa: CASSQGLRHDEQYF; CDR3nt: TGCGCCAGCAGCCAAGGTCTCAGGCACGACGAACAGTACTTC
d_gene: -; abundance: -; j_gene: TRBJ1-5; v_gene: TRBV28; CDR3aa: CASSVGRVNQPQHF; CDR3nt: TGTGCCAGCAGCGTCGGGAGGGTCAATCAGCCCCAGCATTTT
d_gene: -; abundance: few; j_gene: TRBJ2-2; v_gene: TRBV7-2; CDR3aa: CASSPPSRGGSGELFF; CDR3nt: TGTGCCAGCAGCCCACCGTCCCGCGGGGGCTCCGGGGAGCTGTTTTTT
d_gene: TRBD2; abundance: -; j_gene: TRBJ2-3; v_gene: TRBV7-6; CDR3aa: CASSKTSAMADTQYF; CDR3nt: TGTGCCAGCAGCAAGACTAGCGCCATGGCGGATACGCAGTATTTT
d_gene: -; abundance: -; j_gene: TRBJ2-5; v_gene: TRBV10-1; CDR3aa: CASWSNQETQYF; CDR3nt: TGCGCCAGCTGGTCTAACCAAGAGACCCAGTACTTC
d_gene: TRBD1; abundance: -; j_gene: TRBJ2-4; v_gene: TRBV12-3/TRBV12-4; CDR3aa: CASSAGQGASRAKNIQYF; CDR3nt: TGTGCCAGCAGTGCTGGACAGGGGGCGAGTCGGGCCAAAAACATTCAGTACTTC
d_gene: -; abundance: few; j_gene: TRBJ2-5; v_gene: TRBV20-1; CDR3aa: CSAKTGQNQETQYF; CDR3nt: TGCAGTGCTAAAACCGGACAGAATCAAGAGACCCAGTACTTC